This is a list of T cell receptor beta chains from one sample in a study of circulating and synovial CD4+ cells in juvenile arthritis. Using immunoSEQ multiplex PCR, the repertoire was profiled, and TCRdb retains in-frame clones only, with some absent. The sample includes around 13,000 clones, approximately 80% seen only once; the top ten take approximately 4%. Sequenced material: CD4+ T cells from synovial fluid. These receptors all stem from a human patient with juvenile idiopathic arthritis. Some clones in this sample may be carry-over from other donors' samples. CDR3s include the opening cysteine and the closing phenylalanine or tryptophan. A D gene is named only where the DNA matches it firmly. Expanded clones are given a class, and other clones once, few, many or no size at all.

j_call d_call clone_size v_call cdr3_aa cdr3_nt
TRBJ2-5 - - TRBV5-1 CASSLDPGSGETQHF TGCGCCAGCAGCTTGGATCCGGGGAGTGGAGAGACCCAGCACTTC
TRBJ1-1 - - TRBV4-3 CASSPRENTEAFF TGCGCCAGCAGCCCACGGGAGAACACTGAAGCTTTCTTT
TRBJ2-7 TRBD1 - TRBV7-2 CASSTGQVTYEQYF TGTGCCAGCAGCACCGGACAGGTTACCTACGAGCAGTACTTC
TRBJ2-7 TRBD2 once TRBV2 CASSAGLAALGGEQYF TGTGCCAGCAGTGCCGGACTAGCGGCCCTCGGGGGCGAGCAGTACTTC
TRBJ2-7 - - TRBV6-1 CASPERDEQYF TGTGCCAGCCCCGAGAGGGACGAGCAGTACTTC
TRBJ2-7 TRBD1 - TRBV29-1 CSVEDGTGGGGEQYF TGCAGCGTTGAAGATGGGACAGGGGGCGGCGGCGAGCAGTACTTC
TRBJ2-2 TRBD1 - TRBV5-4 CASSRDRANTGELFF TGTGCCAGCAGCCGGGACAGGGCGAACACCGGGGAGCTGTTTTTT
TRBJ2-7 TRBD2 - TRBV7-9 CASSFPSGLASYEQYF TGTGCCAGCAGCTTCCCGTCGGGACTAGCGTCCTACGAGCAGTACTTC
TRBJ1-1 - - TRBV6-5 CASIRRGNTEAFF TGTGCCAGCATAAGGAGGGGGAACACTGAAGCTTTCTTT
TRBJ2-7 TRBD1 - TRBV29-1 CSVSRDSSSYEQYF TGCAGCGTTTCACGGGACAGTTCCTCCTACGAGCAGTACTTC
TRBJ1-2 - - TRBV6-6 CASNRQDYGYTF TGTGCCAGCAACAGGCAGGACTATGGCTACACCTTC
TRBJ2-5 TRBD1 - TRBV5-4 CASSLAGGGETQYF TGTGCCAGCAGCTTGGCAGGGGGCGGGGAGACCCAGTACTTC
TRBJ1-2 TRBD1 - TRBV27 CASRSGTGLRGYTF TGTGCCAGCCGATCAGGGACAGGGTTACGCGGCTACACCTTC
TRBJ2-1 TRBD1 - TRBV4-1 CASSQDPETGSGNEQFF TGCGCCAGCAGCCAAGATCCCGAGACAGGGAGCGGCAATGAGCAGTTCTTC
TRBJ2-7 - - TRBV6-5 CASSPARRIAAEQYF TGTGCCAGCAGTCCCGCCCGGAGAATTGCTGCCGAGCAGTACTTT
TRBJ2-3 - few TRBV7-3 CASSLSGSRDTQYF TGTGCCAGCAGCTTAAGCGGTAGCCGAGATACGCAGTATTTT
TRBJ2-7 - - TRBV7-7 CASSLPTGTVGGQYF TGTGCCAGCAGCTTGCCCACCGGGACAGTGGGGGGACAGTACTTC
TRBJ2-3 - - TRBV5-4 CASSLDSSITDTQYF TGTGCCAGCAGCCTAGACTCCTCTATCACAGATACGCAGTATTTT
TRBJ1-1 - - TRBV9 CASSVGRFAGAREEAFF TGTGCCAGCAGCGTAGGGCGGTTTGCGGGGGCGAGGGAAGAAGCTTTCTTT
TRBJ2-2 TRBD1 - TRBV7-3 CASSFEPGRGQVPGELFF TGTGCCAGCAGCTTCGAACCCGGGCGAGGACAGGTTCCCGGGGAGCTGTTTTTT
TRBJ1-2 TRBD1 - TRBV18 CASSLGQGMDYGYTF TGTGCCAGCTCACTAGGACAGGGGATGGACTATGGCTACACCTTC
TRBJ2-3 - - TRBV5-1 CASTAQLPSTDTQYF TGCGCCTCAACAGCACAGCTCCCTAGCACAGATACGCAGTATTTT
TRBJ2-7 - - TRBV2 CASATFTASRPYEQYF TGTGCCAGCGCCACCTTTACAGCCTCCAGGCCCTACGAGCAGTACTTC
TRBJ1-1 - - TRBV5-1 CASRAGGGTEAFF TGCGCCAGCAGGGCCGGGGGAGGCACTGAAGCTTTCTTT
TRBJ1-4 TRBD1 - TRBV18 CASSPGQGATNEKLFF TGTGCCAGCTCACCAGGACAGGGGGCAACTAATGAAAAACTGTTTTTT
TRBJ1-4 TRBD1 - TRBV27 CASSAGTGVEKLFF TGTGCCAGCAGTGCCGGGACAGGGGTTGAAAAACTGTTTTTT
TRBJ2-7 TRBD1 - TRBV27 CASSLSGQGISYEQYF TGTGCCAGCAGTTTATCCGGACAGGGGATATCCTACGAGCAGTACTTC
TRBJ1-1 - once TRBV29-1 CSVAQRGEAFF TGCAGCGTTGCCCAAAGGGGTGAAGCTTTCTTT
TRBJ1-4 - once TRBV19 CASQPATNEKLFF TGTGCCAGTCAACCAGCAACTAATGAAAAACTGTTTTTT
TRBJ2-3 - - TRBV25-1 CASTRQNTDTQYF TGTGCCAGCACGCGGCAGAACACAGATACGCAGTATTTT
TRBJ1-5 - - TRBV19 CASSNYHRGNQPQHF TGTGCCAGTAGTAACTATCACAGGGGCAATCAGCCCCAGCATTTT
TRBJ1-5 - - TRBV15 CATSSWPNQPQHF TGTGCCACCAGCAGTTGGCCCAATCAGCCCCAGCATTTT
TRBJ2-7 - - TRBV20-1 CSGQDWDEQYF TGCAGTGGTCAGGACTGGGACGAGCAGTACTTC
TRBJ1-2 TRBD1 - TRBV19 CASKPGQGDLQANYGYTF TGTGCCAGTAAACCGGGACAGGGGGACCTCCAAGCTAACTATGGCTACACCTTC
TRBJ2-1 - - TRBV2 CASSERGHYYNEQFF TGTGCCAGCAGTGAAAGGGGACATTACTACAATGAGCAGTTCTTC
TRBJ1-1 - - TRBV11-2 CASSFGRDTEAFF TGTGCCAGCAGCTTTGGCAGGGACACTGAAGCTTTCTTT
TRBJ1-2 - - TRBV27 CASSYAWTAQNYGYTF TGTGCCAGCAGTTACGCCTGGACTGCACAAAACTATGGCTACACCTTC